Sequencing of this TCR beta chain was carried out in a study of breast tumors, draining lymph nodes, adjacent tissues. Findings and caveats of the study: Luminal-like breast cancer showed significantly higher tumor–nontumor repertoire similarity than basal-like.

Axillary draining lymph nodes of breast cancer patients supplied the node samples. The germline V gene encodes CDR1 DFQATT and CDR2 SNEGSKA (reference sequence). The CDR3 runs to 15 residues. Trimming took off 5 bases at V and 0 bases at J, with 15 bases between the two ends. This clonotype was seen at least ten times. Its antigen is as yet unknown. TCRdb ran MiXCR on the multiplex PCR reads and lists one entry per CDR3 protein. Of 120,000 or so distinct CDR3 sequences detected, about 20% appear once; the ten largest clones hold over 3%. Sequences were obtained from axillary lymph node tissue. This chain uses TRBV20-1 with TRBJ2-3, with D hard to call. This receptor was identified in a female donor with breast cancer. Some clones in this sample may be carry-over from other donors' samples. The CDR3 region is CSAPNQARSTDTQYF. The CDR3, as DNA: TGCAGTGCTCCAAACCAAGCCCGGAGCACAGATACGCAGTATTTT.